Reported below is one T cell receptor (beta chain). Its target is unknown. The PCR ran on 60 Vbeta and 13 Jbeta primers. Original handling: Unique TCR beta chains numbered about 79 million in a later analysis, with roughly 10 million shared. The assay was immunoSEQ multiplex PCR, and TCRdb's table has in-frame clones only and misses some. That table is the source of V, J and clone size, and D and trimming were worked out from the DNA. Its listing shows some 80,000 clones. These data originate in a study of cytomegalovirus exposure and HLA in healthy donors. This CDR3 region has 15 residues. Per germline, CDR1 SEHNR and CDR2 FQNEAQ (reference sequence). V was cut by 3 bases and J by 2 bases, with 12 bases left in between. Study-wide findings and caveats: As a later analysis showed, several of the most significant clusters appeared to be linked to common viral pathogens.

Sequencing used PBMCs. The origin of this receptor is a middle-aged man in good health and CMV-seropositive. This sequence joins TRBV7-9 and TRBJ2-3; possibly TRBD2 for D (6 bases). CDR3 residues: CASSFTERATDTQYF. CDR3 nucleotide sequence: TGTGCCAGCAGCTTTACAGAGCGGGCCACAGATACGCAGTATTTT.